These T cell receptor beta chains were read from a single sample in a study of blood T cell repertoires in COVID-19. This table comes from immunoSEQ multiplex PCR, and its TCRdb copy is limited to in-frame clones, with some not included. The sample includes approximately 160,000 clones, roughly 90% seen only once; the top ten take around 17%. Input material: peripheral blood. These TCRs come from a man between 60 and 75 years old with active or convalescent COVID-19. Each CDR3 is given with its conserved first and last residue. D genes are given only for firm matches. Size is stated for part of the rows, as once, few or many counts, or as a class when the clone is expanded.

TRBD1,TRBV5-5,TRBJ2-7,NA,TGTGCCAGCAGCTCACCCGGGACAGGGCTCGAGCAGTACTTC,CASSSPGTGLEQYF
TRBD1,TRBV19,TRBJ2-4,NA,TGTGCCAGTAGTGGGACAGCAAAAAACATTCAGTACTTC,CASSGTAKNIQYF
TRBD1,TRBV28,TRBJ1-2,NA,TGTGCCAGCAGTTATTTGGGGACAGGGCTACAACGGGGTTATGGCTACACCTTC,CASSYLGTGLQRGYGYTF
NA,TRBV5-4,TRBJ2-5,NA,TGTGCCAGCAGCTTGTACGCAGGGTACCAAGAGACCCAGTACTTC,CASSLYAGYQETQYF
TRBD2,TRBV7-6,TRBJ2-5,NA,TGTGCCAGCAGCCCGAACGGACTAGCGGGGGACCAAGAGACCCAGTACTTC,CASSPNGLAGDQETQYF
NA,TRBV11-3,TRBJ1-1,few,TGTGCCAGCAGCTTTCAGGGTGAGGACACTGAAGCTTTCTTT,CASSFQGEDTEAFF
NA,TRBV6-1,TRBJ1-5,NA,TGTGCCAGCAGTGAGTCCGGGGGCAATCAGCCCCAGCATTTT,CASSESGGNQPQHF
NA,TRBV2,TRBJ2-7,once,TGTGCCAGCAGGCAGGGCCCATACGAGCAGTACTTC,CASRQGPYEQYF
TRBD1,TRBV4-1,TRBJ1-4,few,TGCGCCAGCAGCTTTCGACAGGGGGGCAATGAAAAACTGTTTTTT,CASSFRQGGNEKLFF
TRBD1,TRBV3-1/TRBV3-2,TRBJ1-5,NA,TGTGCCAGCAGCCGCCGGACAGGCTCCAATCAGCCCCAGCATTTT,CASSRRTGSNQPQHF
NA,TRBV6-5,TRBJ1-3,NA,TGTGCCAGCAGTTACGTGGGGAGGGCTGGAAACACCATATATTTT,CASSYVGRAGNTIYF
NA,TRBV15,TRBJ1-5,NA,TGTGCCACCAGAAGAGATGGGGGGGGTCGAAATGACAATCAGCCCCAGCATTTT,CATRRDGGGRNDNQPQHF
NA,TRBV6-5,TRBJ1-1,NA,TGTGCCAGCAGTTACTCGGTATTGGCGGGGACTGAAGCTTTCTTT,CASSYSVLAGTEAFF
NA,TRBV27,TRBJ2-7,NA,TGTGCCAGCAGTTCTAACCCGGAAGGGAGCTTCTCCTACGAGCAGTACTTC,CASSSNPEGSFSYEQYF
NA,TRBV6-5,TRBJ1-1,NA,TGTGCCAGCAGGCCGACAAGGATGAACACTGAAGCTTTCTTT,CASRPTRMNTEAFF